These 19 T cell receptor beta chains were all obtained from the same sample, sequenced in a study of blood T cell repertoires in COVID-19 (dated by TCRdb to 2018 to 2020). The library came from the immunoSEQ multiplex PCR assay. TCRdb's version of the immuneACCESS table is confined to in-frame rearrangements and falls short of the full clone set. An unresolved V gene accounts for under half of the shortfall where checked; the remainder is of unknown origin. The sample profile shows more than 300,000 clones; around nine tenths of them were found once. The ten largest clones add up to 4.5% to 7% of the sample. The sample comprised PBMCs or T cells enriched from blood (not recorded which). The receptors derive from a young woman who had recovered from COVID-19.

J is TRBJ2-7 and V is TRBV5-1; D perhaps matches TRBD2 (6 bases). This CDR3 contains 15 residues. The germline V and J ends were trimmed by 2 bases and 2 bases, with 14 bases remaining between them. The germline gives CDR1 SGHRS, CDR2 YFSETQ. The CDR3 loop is CASSFGRDQPYEQYF. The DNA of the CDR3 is TGCGCCAGCAGCTTCGGGCGGGACCAGCCCTACGAGCAGTACTTC.

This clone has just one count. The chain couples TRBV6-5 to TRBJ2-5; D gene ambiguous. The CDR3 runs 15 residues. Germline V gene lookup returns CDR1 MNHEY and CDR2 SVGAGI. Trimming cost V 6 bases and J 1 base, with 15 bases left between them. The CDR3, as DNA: TGTGCCAGCAGCCAGGAAGAAAAATCCCAAGAGACCCAGTACTTC. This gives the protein CASSQEEKSQETQYF.

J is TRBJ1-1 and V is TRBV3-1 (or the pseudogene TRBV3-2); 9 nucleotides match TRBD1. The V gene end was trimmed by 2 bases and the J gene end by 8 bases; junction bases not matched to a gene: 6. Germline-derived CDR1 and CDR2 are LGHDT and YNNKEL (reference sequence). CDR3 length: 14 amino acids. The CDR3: CASSQFRGTGEAFF. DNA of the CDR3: TGTGCCAGCAGCCAATTTCGCGGGACAGGGGAAGCTTTCTTT.

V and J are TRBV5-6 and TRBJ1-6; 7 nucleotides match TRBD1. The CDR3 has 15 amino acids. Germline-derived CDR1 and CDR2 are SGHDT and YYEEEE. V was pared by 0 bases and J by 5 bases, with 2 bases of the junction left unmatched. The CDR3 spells CASSLGDRDNSPLHF. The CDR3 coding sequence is TGTGCCAGCAGCTTGGGGGACAGAGATAATTCACCCCTCCACTTT.

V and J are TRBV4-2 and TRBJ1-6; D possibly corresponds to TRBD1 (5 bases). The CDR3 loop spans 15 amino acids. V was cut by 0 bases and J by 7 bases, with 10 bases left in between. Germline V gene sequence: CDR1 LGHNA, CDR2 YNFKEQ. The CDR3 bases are TGTGCCAGCAGCCAAGATGTACAGGCCAATTCACCCCTCCACTTT. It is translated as CASSQDVQANSPLHF.

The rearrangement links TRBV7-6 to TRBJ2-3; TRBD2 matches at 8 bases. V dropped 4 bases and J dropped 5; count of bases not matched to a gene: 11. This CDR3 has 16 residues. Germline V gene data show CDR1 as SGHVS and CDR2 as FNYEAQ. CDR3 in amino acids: CASSYLLSGGQDTQYF. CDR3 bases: TGTGCCAGCAGCTACCTACTATCGGGGGGGCAAGATACGCAGTATTTT.

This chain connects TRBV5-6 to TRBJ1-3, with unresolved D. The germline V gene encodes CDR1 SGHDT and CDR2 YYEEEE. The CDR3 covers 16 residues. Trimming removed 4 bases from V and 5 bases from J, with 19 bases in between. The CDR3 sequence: CASSLMTPVIRNTIYF. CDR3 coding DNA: TGTGCCAGCAGCCTGATGACTCCGGTAATAAGAAACACCATATATTTT.

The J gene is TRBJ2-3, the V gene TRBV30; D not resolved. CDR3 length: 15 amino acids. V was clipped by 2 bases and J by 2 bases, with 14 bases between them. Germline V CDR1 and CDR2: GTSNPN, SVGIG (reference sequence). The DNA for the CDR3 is TGTGCCTGGAGTAAAAACGCGAGGAACACAGATACGCAGTATTTT. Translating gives CAWSKNARNTDTQYF.

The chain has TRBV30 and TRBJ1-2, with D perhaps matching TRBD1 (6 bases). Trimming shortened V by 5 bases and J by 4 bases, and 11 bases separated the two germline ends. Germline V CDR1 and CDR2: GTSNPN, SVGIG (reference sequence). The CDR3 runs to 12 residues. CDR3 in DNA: TGTGCCTGGGACGACAGGTTCTATGGCTACACCTTC. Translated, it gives CAWDDRFYGYTF.

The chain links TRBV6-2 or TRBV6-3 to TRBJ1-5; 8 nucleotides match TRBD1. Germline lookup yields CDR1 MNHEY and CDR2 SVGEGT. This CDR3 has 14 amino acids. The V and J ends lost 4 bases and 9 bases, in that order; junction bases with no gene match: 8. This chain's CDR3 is CASSSGQGLSPQHF. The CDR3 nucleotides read TGTGCCAGCAGTTCCGGACAGGGTTTGTCGCCCCAGCATTTT.

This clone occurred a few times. CDR3 sequence (DNA): TGTGCCAGCGGGGGACTAGCGGGCCACAATGAGCAGTTCTTC. Its protein product is CASGGLAGHNEQFF. This sequence joins TRBV9 and TRBJ2-1, with 12 bases identical to TRBD2. This CDR3 contains 14 residues. The trim removed 7 bases at V and 5 bases at J, leaving 4 bases unmatched. CDR1 is SGDLS, CDR2 YYNGEE, per germline.

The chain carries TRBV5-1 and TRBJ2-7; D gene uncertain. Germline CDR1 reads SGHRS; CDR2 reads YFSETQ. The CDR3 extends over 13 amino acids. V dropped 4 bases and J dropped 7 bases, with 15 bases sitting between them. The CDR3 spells CASSTDVLAEQYF. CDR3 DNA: TGCGCCAGCAGCACAGACGTACTGGCGGAGCAGTACTTC.

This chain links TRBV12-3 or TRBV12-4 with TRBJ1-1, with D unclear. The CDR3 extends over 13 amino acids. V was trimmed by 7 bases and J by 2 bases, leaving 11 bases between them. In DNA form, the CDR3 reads TGTGCCAGCACCTTACACCCAAACACTGAAGCTTTCTTT. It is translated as CASTLHPNTEAFF.

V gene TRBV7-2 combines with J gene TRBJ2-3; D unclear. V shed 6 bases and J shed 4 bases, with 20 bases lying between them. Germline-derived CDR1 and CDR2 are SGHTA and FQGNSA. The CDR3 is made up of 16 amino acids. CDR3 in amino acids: CASRLTSEGWSDTQYF. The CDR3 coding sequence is TGTGCCAGCAGACTAACGAGCGAAGGATGGTCAGATACGCAGTATTTT.

The CDR3 nucleotides are TGTGCCAGCAGCCCGGAATACAGCGGGAACACTGAAGCTTTCTTT. Translating it yields CASSPEYSGNTEAFF. This chain connects TRBV3-1 (or the pseudogene TRBV3-2) to TRBJ1-1; D is unclear. Per the germline V gene, CDR1 is LGHDT and CDR2 is YNNKEL (reference sequence). V was shortened by 4 bases and J by 1 base, with 13 bases between the two germline ends. CDR3 length: 15 residues.

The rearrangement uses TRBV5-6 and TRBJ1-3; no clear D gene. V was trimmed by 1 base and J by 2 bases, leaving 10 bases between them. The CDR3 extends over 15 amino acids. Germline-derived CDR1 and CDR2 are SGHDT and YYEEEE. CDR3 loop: CASSLRQGTGNTIYF. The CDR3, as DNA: TGTGCCAGCAGCTTGAGACAAGGAACTGGAAACACCATATATTTT.

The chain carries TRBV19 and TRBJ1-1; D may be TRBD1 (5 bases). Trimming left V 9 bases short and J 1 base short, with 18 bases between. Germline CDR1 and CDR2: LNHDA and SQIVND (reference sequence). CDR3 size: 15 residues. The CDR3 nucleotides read TGTGCCAGCGATTGGGGGGACGACGGGAACACTGAAGCTTTCTTT. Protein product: CASDWGDDGNTEAFF. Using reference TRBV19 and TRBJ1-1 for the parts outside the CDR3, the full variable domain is DGGITQSPKYLFRKEGQNVTLSCEQNLNHDAMYWYRQDPGQGLRLIYYSQIVNDFQKGDIAEGYSVSREKKESFPLTVTSAQKNPTAFYLCASDWGDDGNTEAFFGQGTRLTVV.

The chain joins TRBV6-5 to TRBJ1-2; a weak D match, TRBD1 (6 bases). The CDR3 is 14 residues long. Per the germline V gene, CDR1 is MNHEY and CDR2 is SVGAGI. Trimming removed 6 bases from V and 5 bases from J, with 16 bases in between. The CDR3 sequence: CASRTPGALYGYTF. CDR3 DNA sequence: TGTGCCAGCAGAACCCCAGGGGCTTTGTATGGCTACACCTTC.

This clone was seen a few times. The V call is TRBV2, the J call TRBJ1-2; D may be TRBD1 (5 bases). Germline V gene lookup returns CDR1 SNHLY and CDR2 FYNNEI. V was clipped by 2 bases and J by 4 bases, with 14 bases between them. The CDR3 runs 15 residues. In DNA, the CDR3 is TGTGCCAGCAGTGAAACTCCAGACAGCCCCTATGGCTACACCTTC. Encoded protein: CASSETPDSPYGYTF.